Reported below is one TCR beta chain. The data are from a study of blood T cell repertoires in COVID-19. V was cut by 7 bases and J by 2 bases, with 12 bases left in between. CDR1 is SGDLS, CDR2 YYNGEE, per germline. This CDR3 has 13 amino acids. Clones were read by immunoSEQ multiplex PCR, and TCRdb kept only the in-frame ones, dropping some. In the table there are about 220,000 clones, under 90% of which are singletons. The sample comprised peripheral blood. The genes are TRBV9 and TRBJ1-1, with TRBD1 as a possible D gene (5 bases). The clonotype comes from an elderly woman with acute or convalescent COVID-19. The DNA for the CDR3 is TGTGCCAGCTCGACAGATACAAACACTGAAGCTTTCTTT. This gives the protein CASSTDTNTEAFF. Together with reference TRBV9 and TRBJ1-1, the CDR3 gives the full variable domain: DSGVTQTPKHLITATGQRVTLRCSPRSGDLSVYWYQQSLDQGLQFLIQYYNGEERAKGNILERFSAQQFPDLHSELNLSSLELGDSALYFCASSTDTNTEAFFGQGTRLTVV.